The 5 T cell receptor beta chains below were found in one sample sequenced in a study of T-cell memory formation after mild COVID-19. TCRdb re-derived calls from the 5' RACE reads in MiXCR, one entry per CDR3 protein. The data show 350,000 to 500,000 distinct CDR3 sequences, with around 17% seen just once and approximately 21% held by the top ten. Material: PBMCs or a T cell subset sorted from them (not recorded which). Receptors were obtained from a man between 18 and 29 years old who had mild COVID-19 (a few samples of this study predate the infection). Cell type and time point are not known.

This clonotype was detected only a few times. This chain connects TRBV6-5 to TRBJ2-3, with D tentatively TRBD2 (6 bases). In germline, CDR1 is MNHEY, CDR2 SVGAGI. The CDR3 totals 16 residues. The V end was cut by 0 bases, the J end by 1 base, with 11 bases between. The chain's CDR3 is CASSYSQSGGTDTQYF. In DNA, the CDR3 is TGTGCCAGCAGTTACTCGCAGTCGGGGGGCACAGATACGCAGTATTTT.

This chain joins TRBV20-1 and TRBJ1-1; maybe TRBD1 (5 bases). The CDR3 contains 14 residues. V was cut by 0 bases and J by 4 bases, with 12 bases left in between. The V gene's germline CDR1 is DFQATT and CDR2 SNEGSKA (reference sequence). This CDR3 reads CSAREILGVTEAFF. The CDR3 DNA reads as TGCAGTGCTAGAGAAATCCTAGGGGTCACTGAAGCTTTCTTT.

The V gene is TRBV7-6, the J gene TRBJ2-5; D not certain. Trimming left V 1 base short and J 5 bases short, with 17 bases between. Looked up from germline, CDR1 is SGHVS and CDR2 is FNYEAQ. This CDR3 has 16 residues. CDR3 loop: CASSLGGFGSDETQYF. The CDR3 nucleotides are TGTGCCAGCAGCTTAGGAGGTTTTGGATCCGATGAGACCCAGTACTTC.

The CDR3 region has the DNA TGTGCCAGCAGTAGAGAATTTAACACTGAAGCTTTCTTT. Amino acids: CASSREFNTEAFF. The V gene is TRBV6-1, the J gene TRBJ1-1; D ambiguous. CDR3 length equals 13 residues. The V end was cut by 5 bases, the J end by 2 bases, with 9 bases between. Germline V gives CDR1 MNHNS, CDR2 SASEGT.

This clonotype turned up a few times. The CDR3 DNA reads as TGTGCCAGCAGTTTTCAGTGGAACACTGAAGCTTTCTTT. Its protein is CASSFQWNTEAFF. The chain has TRBV28 and TRBJ1-1; D unclear. This CDR3 region has 13 residues. V was clipped by 3 bases and J by 1 base, with 6 bases between them. The germline gives CDR1 MDHEN, CDR2 SYDVKM.